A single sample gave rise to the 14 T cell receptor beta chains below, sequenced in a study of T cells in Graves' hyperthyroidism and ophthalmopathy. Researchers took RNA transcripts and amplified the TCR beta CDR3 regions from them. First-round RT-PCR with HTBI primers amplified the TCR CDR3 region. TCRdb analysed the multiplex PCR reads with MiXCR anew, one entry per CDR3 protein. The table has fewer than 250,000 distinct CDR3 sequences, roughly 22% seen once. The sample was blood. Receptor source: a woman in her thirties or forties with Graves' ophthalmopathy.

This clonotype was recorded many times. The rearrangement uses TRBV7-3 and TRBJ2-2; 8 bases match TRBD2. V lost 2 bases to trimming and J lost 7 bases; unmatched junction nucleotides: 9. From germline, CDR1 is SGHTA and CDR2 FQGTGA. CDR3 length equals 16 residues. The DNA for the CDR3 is TGTGCCAGCAGCTTAGACCCAGCGGGAGCGAGCGGGGAGCTGTTTTTT. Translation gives CASSLDPAGASGELFF. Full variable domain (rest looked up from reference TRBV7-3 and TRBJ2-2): GAGVSQTPSNKVTEKGKYVELRCDPISGHTALYWYRQSLGQGPEFLIYFQGTGAADDSGLPNDRFFAVRPEGSVSTLKIQRTERGDSAVYLCASSLDPAGASGELFFGEGSRLTVL.

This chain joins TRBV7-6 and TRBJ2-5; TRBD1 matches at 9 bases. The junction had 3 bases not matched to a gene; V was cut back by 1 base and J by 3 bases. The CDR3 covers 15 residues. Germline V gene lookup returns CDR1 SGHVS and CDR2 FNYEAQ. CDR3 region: CASSLGRTGEETQYF. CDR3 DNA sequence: TGTGCCAGCAGCTTAGGGCGGACAGGGGAAGAGACCCAGTACTTC.

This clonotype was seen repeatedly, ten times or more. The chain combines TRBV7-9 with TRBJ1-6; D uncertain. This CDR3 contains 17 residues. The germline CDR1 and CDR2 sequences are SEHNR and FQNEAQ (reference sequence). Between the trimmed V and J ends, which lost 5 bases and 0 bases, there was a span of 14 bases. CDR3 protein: CASSLTVTSSYNSPLHF. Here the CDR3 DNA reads TGTGCCAGCAGCCTAACAGTTACGAGCTCCTATAATTCACCCCTCCACTTT.

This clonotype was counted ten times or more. Here the CDR3 reads CASSLVGTNYGYTF. CDR3 DNA sequence: TGTGCCAGCAGTTTAGTTGGGACTAACTATGGCTACACCTTC. The V call is TRBV28, the J call TRBJ1-2; no firm D call. The V gene lost 2 bases and the J gene lost 0 bases, with 7 bases spanning the gap. This CDR3 comprises 14 residues. Per germline, CDR1 MDHEN and CDR2 SYDVKM.

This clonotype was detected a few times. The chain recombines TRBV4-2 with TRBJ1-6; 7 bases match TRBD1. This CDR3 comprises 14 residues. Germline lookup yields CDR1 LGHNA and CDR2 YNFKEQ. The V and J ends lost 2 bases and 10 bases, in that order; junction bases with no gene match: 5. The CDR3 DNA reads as TGTGCCAGCAGCCAACTAGGGGGCGAGTCACCCCTCCACTTT. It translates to CASSQLGGESPLHF.

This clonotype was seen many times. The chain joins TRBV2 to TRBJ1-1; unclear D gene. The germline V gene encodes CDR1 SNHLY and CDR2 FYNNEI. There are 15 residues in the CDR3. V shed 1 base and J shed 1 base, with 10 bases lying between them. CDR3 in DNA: TGTGCCAGCAGTGAAGATCCAGGATGGAACACTGAAGCTTTCTTT. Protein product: CASSEDPGWNTEAFF.

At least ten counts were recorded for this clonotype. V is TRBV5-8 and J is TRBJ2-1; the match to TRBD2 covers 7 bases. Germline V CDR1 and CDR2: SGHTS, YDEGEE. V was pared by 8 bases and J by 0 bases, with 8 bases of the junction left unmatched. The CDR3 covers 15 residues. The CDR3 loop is CASRSGDSSYNEQFF. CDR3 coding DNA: TGTGCCAGTAGGAGCGGGGATAGCTCCTACAATGAGCAGTTCTTC.

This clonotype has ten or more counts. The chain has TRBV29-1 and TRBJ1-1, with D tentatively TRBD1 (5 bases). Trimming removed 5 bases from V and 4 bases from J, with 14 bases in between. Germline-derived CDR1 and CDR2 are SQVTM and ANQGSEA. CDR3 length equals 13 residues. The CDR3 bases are TGCAGCGTTCCACTACGGGGGGGCACTGAAGCTTTCTTT. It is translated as CSVPLRGGTEAFF.

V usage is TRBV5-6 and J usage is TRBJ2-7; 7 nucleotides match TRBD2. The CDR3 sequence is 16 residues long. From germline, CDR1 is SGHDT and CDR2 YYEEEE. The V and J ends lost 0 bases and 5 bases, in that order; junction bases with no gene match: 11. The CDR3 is CASSLAQAGALDEQYF. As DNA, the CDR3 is TGTGCCAGCAGCTTGGCCCAGGCGGGAGCTTTGGACGAGCAGTACTTC.

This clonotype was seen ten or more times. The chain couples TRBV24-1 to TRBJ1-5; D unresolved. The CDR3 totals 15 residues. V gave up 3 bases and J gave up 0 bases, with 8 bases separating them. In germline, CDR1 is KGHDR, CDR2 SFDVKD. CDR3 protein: CATSDRLYSNQPQHF. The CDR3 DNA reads TGTGCCACCAGTGATAGGCTTTATAGCAATCAGCCCCAGCATTTT.

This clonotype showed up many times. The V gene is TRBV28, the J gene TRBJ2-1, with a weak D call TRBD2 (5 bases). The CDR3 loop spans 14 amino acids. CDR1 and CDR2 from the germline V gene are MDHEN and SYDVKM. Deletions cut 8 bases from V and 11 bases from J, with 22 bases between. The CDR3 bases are TGTGCCAGCTCTGGCCAGGACCTCACTAGAAAGCAGTTCTTC. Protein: CASSGQDLTRKQFF.

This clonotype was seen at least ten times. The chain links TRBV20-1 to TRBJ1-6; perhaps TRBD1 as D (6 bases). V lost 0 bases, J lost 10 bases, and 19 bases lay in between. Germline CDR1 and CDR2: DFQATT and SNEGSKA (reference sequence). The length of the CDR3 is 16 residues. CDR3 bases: TGCAGTGCTAGAGATCTGGTGGCAGGGGAGGGGTCACCCCTCCACTTT. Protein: CSARDLVAGEGSPLHF.

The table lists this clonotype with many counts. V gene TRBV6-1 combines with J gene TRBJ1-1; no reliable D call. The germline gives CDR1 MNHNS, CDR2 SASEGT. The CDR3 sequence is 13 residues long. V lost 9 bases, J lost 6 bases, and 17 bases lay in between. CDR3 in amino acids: CASMNLGIAEAFF. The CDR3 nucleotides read TGTGCCAGTATGAATTTAGGGATCGCTGAAGCTTTCTTT.

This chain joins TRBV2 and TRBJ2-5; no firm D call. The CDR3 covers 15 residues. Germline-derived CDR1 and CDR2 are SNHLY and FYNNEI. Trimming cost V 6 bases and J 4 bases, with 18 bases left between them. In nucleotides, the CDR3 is TGTGCCAGCAGCGCGCAGGTCGGCCTGGGAGAGACCCAGTACTTC. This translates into CASSAQVGLGETQYF.